The 22 T cell receptor beta chains below all came from one sample that was sequenced in a study of STAT5B mutations in CD4+ large granular lymphocyte leukemia. The repertoire was sequenced with immunoSEQ multiplex PCR; TCRdb's copy has only in-frame clones and lacks some. The sample holds around 43,000 clones; around 85% are singletons and the top ten take about 2.8%. Sequencing was performed on CD4+ T cells from blood buffy coats. These receptors were taken from a human donor in good health.

This clone was found a few times. This chain uses TRBV29-1 with TRBJ1-1; unclear D gene. This CDR3 region has 13 residues. Germline V lookup: CDR1 SQVTM, CDR2 ANQGSEA. The ends were cut back, 4 bases at V and 1 base at J, with 10 bases in the middle. CDR3 in DNA: TGCAGCGTTGGCGAGACGGCGAACACTGAAGCTTTCTTT. This encodes CSVGETANTEAFF.

The genes are TRBV7-3 and TRBJ1-1; no firm D call. Trimming pared 4 bases from V and 0 bases from J, leaving 6 bases between. Germline-derived CDR1 and CDR2 are SGHTA and FQGTGA. The CDR3 is 13 amino acids. For the CDR3, the DNA is TGTGCCAGCAGCTCGGAGATGAACACTGAAGCTTTCTTT. Protein sequence: CASSSEMNTEAFF.

V gene TRBV28 combines with J gene TRBJ1-4; a weak D match, TRBD1 (5 bases). Germline V gives CDR1 MDHEN, CDR2 SYDVKM. The CDR3 is 15 amino acids. Trimming stripped 2 bases from V and 0 bases from J, with 7 bases between. The CDR3 DNA follows: TGTGCCAGCAGTTTAGGGGGGGCAACTAATGAAAAACTGTTTTTT. It encodes CASSLGGATNEKLFF.

V usage is TRBV5-1 and J usage is TRBJ1-3, with TRBD1 matching 7 bases. With V trimmed by 4 bases and J by 0 bases, 7 bases remained unmatched. The germline gives CDR1 SGHRS, CDR2 YFSETQ. This CDR3 region has 16 residues. The CDR3 DNA follows: TGCGCCAGCAGCAGGACCACAGGGGACTCTGGAAACACCATATATTTT. The encoded protein is CASSRTTGDSGNTIYF.

The chain recombines TRBV9 with TRBJ2-1; the D gene is possibly TRBD1 (6 bases). V lost 5 bases, J lost 0 bases, and 15 bases lay in between. This CDR3 contains 16 residues. Germline values: CDR1 SGDLS, CDR2 YYNGEE. Here the CDR3 reads CASSPQGTLSYNEQFF. The CDR3 nucleotides read TGTGCCAGCAGTCCTCAGGGGACCCTCTCCTACAATGAGCAGTTCTTC.

This chain joins TRBV15 and TRBJ2-7; no reliable D call. V lost 0 bases to trimming and J lost 4 bases, with 7 bases between them. Per the germline V gene, CDR1 is LNHNV and CDR2 is YYDKDF (reference sequence). There are 13 residues in the CDR3. The CDR3 here is CATSRDAGYEQYF. CDR3 bases: TGTGCCACCAGCAGAGACGCAGGTTACGAGCAGTACTTC. Drawing the rest from reference TRBV15 and TRBJ2-7, the complete variable domain is DAMVIQNPRYQVTQFGKPVTLSCSQTLNHNVMYWYQQKSSQAPKLLFHYYDKDFNNEADTPDNFQSRRPNTSFCFLDIRSPGLGDTAMYLCATSRDAGYEQYFGPGTRLTVT.

This sequence joins TRBV7-3 and TRBJ2-3; 12 bases are shared with TRBD2. Germline assignment: CDR1 SGHTA and CDR2 FQGTGA. CDR3 size: 19 residues. Trimming at V came to 3 bases and at J to 4 bases, leaving 14 bases not matched to a gene. CDR3 nucleotide sequence: TGTGCCAGCAGCTTCACCGCGACTAGCGGGAGTCGGGAGGCAGATACGCAGTATTTT. Encoded protein: CASSFTATSGSREADTQYF.

This chain connects TRBV4-3 to TRBJ2-7; 10 positions agree with TRBD1. After removal of 8 bases from V and 6 bases from J, the junction contained 16 bases not matched to a gene. Germline values: CDR1 LGHNA, CDR2 YSLEER. CDR3 length: 16 amino acids. The CDR3 reads CASARGVGQGFGEQYF. CDR3 nucleotide sequence: TGCGCCAGCGCCCGGGGAGTGGGACAGGGGTTTGGCGAGCAGTACTTC.

This clone was seen more than once but under ten times. This chain joins TRBV7-8 and TRBJ2-7, with D perhaps matching TRBD2 (5 bases). The CDR3 runs to 14 residues. With 4 bases removed from V and 3 bases from J, the gap between germline ends came to 13 bases. Germline lookup yields CDR1 SGHVS and CDR2 FQNEAQ. The CDR3 is CASSWRGSDYEQYF. The CDR3 nucleotides are TGTGCCAGCAGCTGGCGAGGGAGTGACTACGAGCAGTACTTC.

This chain joins TRBV4-1 and TRBJ2-5, with TRBD1 matching over 10 bases. The closer fit of TRBJ2-7 to the DNA end suggests the J call may be wrong. Germline values: CDR1 MGHRA, CDR2 YSYEKL. This CDR3 is 18 amino acids long. The CDR3: CASSHTGAGTGAPYEQYF. CDR3 in DNA: TGCGCCAGCAGCCACACTGGGGCCGGGACAGGGGCCCCCTACGAGCAGTACTTC.

V usage is TRBV14 and J usage is TRBJ2-2, with D possibly matching TRBD1 (6 bases). Trimming stripped 4 bases from V and 5 bases from J, with 8 bases between. The CDR3 extends over 13 amino acids. Looked up from germline, CDR1 is SGHDN and CDR2 is FVKESK. The CDR3 nucleotides are TGTGCCAGCAGCCCTCAGGGGACCGGGGAGCTGTTTTTT. Residues: CASSPQGTGELFF.

The chain uses TRBV5-1 and TRBJ2-1; 13 bases fit TRBD2. Germline V lookup: CDR1 SGHRS, CDR2 YFSETQ. This CDR3 comprises 16 residues. V shed 4 bases, J shed 9 bases, and the junction held 10 bases outside the gene matches. The CDR3: CASSPSGLAGEGEQFF. Here the CDR3 DNA reads TGCGCCAGCAGCCCCAGCGGACTAGCGGGAGAGGGTGAGCAGTTCTTC. Looking up the rest from reference TRBV5-1 and TRBJ2-1 gives the full variable domain: KAGVTQTPRYLIKTRGQQVTLSCSPISGHRSVSWYQQTPGQGLQFLFEYFSETQRNKGNFPGRFSGRQFSNSRSEMNVSTLELGDSALYLCASSPSGLAGEGEQFFGPGTRLTVL.

The rearrangement links TRBV25-1 to TRBJ1-1; D perhaps matches TRBD1 (5 bases). CDR3 length equals 13 residues. The germline CDR1 and CDR2 sequences are MGHDK and SYGVNS. V lost 6 bases, J lost 2 bases, and 10 bases lay in between. The CDR3 loop is CASRGPFNTEAFF. Written as DNA, the CDR3 is TGTGCCAGCAGGGGACCCTTTAACACTGAAGCTTTCTTT.

For the CDR3, the DNA is TGTGCCGCGGGCACTAGCGGGATCTACAATGAGCAGTTCTTC. It codes for CAAGTSGIYNEQFF. The rearrangement joins TRBV7-2 to TRBJ2-1; TRBD2 matches 10 bases. Germline CDR1 reads SGHTA; CDR2 reads FQGNSA. There are 14 residues in the CDR3. Trimming removed 11 bases from V and 3 bases from J; junction bases left unmatched: 7. The variable domain in full, completed from reference TRBV7-2 and TRBJ2-1, reads GAGVSQSPSNKVTEKGKDVELRCDPISGHTALYWYRQSLGQGLEFLIYFQGNSAPDKSGLPSDRFSAERTGGSVSTLTIQRTQQEDSAVYLCAAGTSGIYNEQFFGPGTRLTVL.

This clone was detected only once. The chain uses TRBV11-2 and TRBJ2-5; 7 nucleotides align to TRBD1. The DNA end favors TRBJ2-7, so the J call may be wrong. The germline V gene encodes CDR1 SGHAT and CDR2 FQNNGV. The CDR3 totals 14 residues. CDR3 coding DNA: TGTGCCAGCAGCTTAGGGTCACAGGGGAACGAGCAGTACTTC. Translating gives CASSLGSQGNEQYF.

This clone was seen a handful of times. The chain combines TRBV7-2 with TRBJ2-7; maybe TRBD2 (6 bases). This CDR3 comprises 14 residues. Germline CDR1 reads SGHTA; CDR2 reads FQGNSA. Deletions cut 3 bases from V and 3 bases from J, with 12 bases between. The CDR3 protein is CASSLGDLHYEQYF. The CDR3 DNA reads as TGTGCCAGCAGCTTGGGGGACTTGCACTACGAGCAGTACTTC.

The rearrangement joins TRBV10-3 to TRBJ2-7; 8 nucleotides align to TRBD1. Trimming took 2 bases from V and 0 from J; bases not matched to a gene: 3. The CDR3 is 15 residues long. The germline V gene encodes CDR1 ENHRY and CDR2 SYGVKD. DNA for the CDR3: TGTGCCATCAGTGAGGGACAGGGCACCTCCTACGAGCAGTACTTC. It codes for CAISEGQGTSYEQYF.

The chain has TRBV7-9 and TRBJ1-2; possibly TRBD1 for D (6 bases). Germline V gives CDR1 SEHNR, CDR2 FQNEAQ (reference sequence). V was shortened by 6 bases and J by 8 bases, with 19 bases between the two germline ends. This CDR3 is built from 14 residues. CDR3 sequence (DNA): TGTGCCAGCAGTCCAATCAGGGGCGGTCAGGGCTACACCTTC. Protein sequence: CASSPIRGGQGYTF. Using reference TRBV7-9 and TRBJ1-2 for the parts outside the CDR3, the full variable domain is DTGVSQNPRHKITKRGQNVTFRCDPISEHNRLYWYRQTLGQGPEFLTYFQNEAQLEKSRLLSDRFSAERPKGSFSTLEIQRTEQGDSAMYLCASSPIRGGQGYTFGSGTRLTVV.

This chain links TRBV11-1 with TRBJ2-3; 7 bases line up with TRBD1. V dropped 5 bases and J dropped 7; count of bases not matched to a gene: 12. This CDR3 is 15 amino acids long. Germline CDR1 is SGHAT and CDR2 is FQDESV (reference sequence). The chain's CDR3 is CASSHESRGTNTQYF. The CDR3 DNA sequence: TGTGCCAGCAGCCACGAGTCCAGGGGGACCAATACGCAGTATTTT. Together with reference TRBV11-1 and TRBJ2-3, the CDR3 gives the full variable domain: EAEVAQSPRYKITEKSQAVAFWCDPISGHATLYWYRQILGQGPELLVQFQDESVVDDSQLPKDRFSAERLKGVDSTLKIQPAELGDSAMYLCASSHESRGTNTQYFGPGTRLTVL.

The chain recombines TRBV18 with TRBJ1-2; tentatively, D is TRBD1 (5 bases). In germline, CDR1 is KGHSH, CDR2 LQKENI. V lost 10 bases, J lost 8 bases, and 20 bases lay in between. The CDR3 sequence is 13 residues long. For the CDR3, the DNA is TGTGCCACTGTCGGGGCCTACCGAGGGGGCTACACCTTC. Residues: CATVGAYRGGYTF.

The chain is built from TRBV6-1 and TRBJ2-7; D possibly corresponds to TRBD1 (6 bases). The CDR3 loop spans 15 amino acids. CDR1 and CDR2 from the germline V gene are MNHNS and SASEGT. V dropped 3 bases and J dropped 2 bases, with 14 bases sitting between them. CDR3: CASSEGKGGAYEQYF. The CDR3 DNA reads as TGTGCCAGCAGTGAGGGTAAAGGGGGAGCCTACGAGCAGTACTTC.

The chain recombines TRBV5-6 with TRBJ1-2; D is uncertain. The CDR3 totals 13 residues. V lost 6 bases and J 0 bases, leaving 9 bases between the germline ends. Looked up from germline, CDR1 is SGHDT and CDR2 is YYEEEE. The CDR3, as DNA: TGTGCCAGCACCTCAGGCTCTAACTATGGCTACACCTTC. Encoded protein: CASTSGSNYGYTF.